Below, 14 T cell receptor beta chains from the same sample are listed, as sequenced in a study of cytomegalovirus exposure and HLA in healthy donors. PCR primers comprised 60 Vbeta and 13 Jbeta primers. The method was immunoSEQ multiplex PCR; TCRdb's version includes in-frame clones alone and lacks a portion of them. The table has around 130,000 clones, about 8.5% seen once. The sample comprised PBMCs. These receptor sequences come from a man aged 40-49 years in good health and CMV-seronegative.

The CDR3 nucleotides read TGTGCCAGCAGTGCGTTAGCGGGGATAGCTAGCACAGATACGCAGTATTTT. Protein product: CASSALAGIASTDTQYF. The V call is TRBV2, the J call TRBJ2-3; 8 bases align to TRBD2. CDR3 length: 17 residues. With V trimmed by 4 bases and J by 0 bases, 9 bases remained unmatched. Germline CDR1 and CDR2: SNHLY and FYNNEI.

V and J are TRBV14 and TRBJ2-1, with no clear D. The CDR3 length is 15 residues. The V end lost 0 bases, the J end lost 3 bases, and 9 bases lay between the germline ends. Germline V gene sequence: CDR1 SGHDN, CDR2 FVKESK. This CDR3 is CASSQDRQFYNEQFF. The CDR3 DNA sequence: TGTGCCAGCAGCCAAGATCGCCAGTTCTACAATGAGCAGTTCTTC.

V is TRBV10-3 and J is TRBJ2-1; TRBD2 agrees at 11 bases. Germline V gives CDR1 ENHRY, CDR2 SYGVKD. The junction had 21 bases not matched to a gene; V was cut back by 8 bases and J by 9 bases. The CDR3 covers 18 residues. The CDR3: CAIPVKPIAGGHQGEQFF. CDR3 coding DNA: TGTGCCATCCCGGTTAAGCCCATAGCGGGGGGGCATCAAGGTGAGCAGTTCTTC.

V usage is TRBV30 and J usage is TRBJ2-5; perhaps TRBD2 as D (7 bases). The germline CDR1 and CDR2 sequences are GTSNPN and SVGIG (reference sequence). V was trimmed by 0 bases and J by 4 bases, leaving 12 bases between them. The CDR3 is made up of 14 amino acids. The CDR3 sequence is CAWSVRGGAETQYF. The CDR3 DNA is TGTGCCTGGAGTGTAAGGGGGGGGGCAGAGACCCAGTACTTC.

The sample holds a few counts of this clone. The chain employs TRBV25-1 and TRBJ2-1, with TRBD1 matching 7 bases. Germline lookup yields CDR1 MGHDK and CDR2 SYGVNS. The CDR3 runs 13 residues. V was clipped by 6 bases and J by 5 bases; unmatched bases: 4. In DNA, the CDR3 is TGTGCCAGCAGCCGGGACAGAGACAATGAGCAGTTCTTC. Translating it yields CASSRDRDNEQFF.

The chain carries TRBV29-1 and TRBJ2-3; D is perhaps TRBD2 (6 bases). Trimming cost V 7 bases and J 7 bases, with 12 bases left between them. The length of the CDR3 is 11 residues. Per the germline V gene, CDR1 is SQVTM and CDR2 is ANQGSEA. CDR3 DNA sequence: TGCAGCGGCGGGGATTCGAATACGCAGTATTTT. It specifies CSGGDSNTQYF.

The chain has TRBV29-1 and TRBJ2-1; tentative D call: TRBD1 (5 bases). Trimming removed 6 bases from V and 4 bases from J, with 7 bases in between. The CDR3 has 11 residues. The V gene's germline CDR1 is SQVTM and CDR2 ANQGSEA. The CDR3 DNA follows: TGCAGCGTCCGACAGTACAATGAGCAGTTCTTC. Translating gives CSVRQYNEQFF.

This clone occurred a few times. V gene TRBV18 combines with J gene TRBJ2-3; possible D gene TRBD2, 6 bases. The CDR3 extends over 17 amino acids. Germline CDR1 and CDR2: KGHSH and LQKENI. Between the trimmed V and J ends, which lost 3 bases and 2 bases, there was a span of 18 bases. The CDR3 region has the DNA TGTGCCAGCTCACCTCCCGCCAGCGGGCTATACACAGATACGCAGTATTTT. It yields the protein CASSPPASGLYTDTQYF.

This clone was seen more than once but under ten times. This chain joins TRBV6-4 and TRBJ1-2; weak D call: TRBD1 (5 bases). V gave up 6 bases and J gave up 8 bases, with 13 bases separating them. The length of the CDR3 is 12 residues. In germline, CDR1 is MRHNA, CDR2 SNTAGT. CDR3 protein: CASREGAGGYTF. The CDR3 nucleotides read TGTGCCAGCAGGGAAGGGGCTGGAGGCTACACCTTC.

The V gene is TRBV4-1, the J gene TRBJ2-1; TRBD2 matches at 10 bases. Trimming at V came to 0 bases and at J to 6 bases, leaving 8 bases not matched to a gene. The CDR3 extends over 17 amino acids. Germline CDR1 MGHRA, CDR2 YSYEKL. The CDR3 DNA is TGCGCCAGCAGCCAAGAGGAGCGGGGGGGCCTTATCAATGAGCAGTTCTTC. This gives the protein CASSQEERGGLINEQFF.

This clone was seen a few times. The rearrangement links TRBV18 to TRBJ1-1; 10 bases map to TRBD1. Trimming removed 3 bases from V and 1 base from J; junction bases left unmatched: 11. The V gene's germline CDR1 is KGHSH and CDR2 LQKENI. CDR3 length: 18 amino acids. CDR3 in amino acids: CASSPLSGQGFRNTEAFF. The CDR3 nucleotides read TGTGCCAGCTCACCTCTCTCGGGACAGGGGTTCAGGAACACTGAAGCTTTCTTT. Together with reference TRBV18 and TRBJ1-1, the CDR3 gives the full variable domain: NAGVMQNPRHLVRRRGQEARLRCSPMKGHSHVYWYRQLPEEGLKFMVYLQKENIIDESGMPKERFSAEFPKEGPSILRIQQVVRGDSAAYFCASSPLSGQGFRNTEAFFGQGTRLTVV.

This clone was seen a few times. The CDR3 coding sequence is TGTGCCAGTAGTATAGATTCGCGGGGAGGAGGCTACACCTTC. It codes for CASSIDSRGGGYTF. This chain connects TRBV19 to TRBJ1-2; D not certain. The CDR3 consists of 14 residues. V shed 0 bases and J shed 8 bases, with 13 bases lying between them. The germline V gene has CDR1 LNHDA and CDR2 SQIVND (reference sequence).

This clone was detected only a few times. Here the CDR3 omits its conserved ending phenylalanine or tryptophan, so a read error is the likely source. The chain joins TRBV6-4 to TRBJ1-3; D is unresolved. V was clipped by 2 bases and J by 2 bases, with 10 bases between them. Germline loops: CDR1 MRHNA, CDR2 SNTAGT. The CDR3 has 15 amino acids. CDR3 bases: TGTGCCAGCAGTGACCCCGGGGTAGCTGGAAACACCATATATGTT. Translation gives CASSDPGVAGNTIYV.

Only a few counts were recorded for this clone. The chain has TRBV6-1 and TRBJ2-2, with a tentative D call TRBD2 (5 bases). Germline V gives CDR1 MNHNS, CDR2 SASEGT. The CDR3 spans 16 residues. The V gene lost 0 bases and the J gene lost 4 bases, with 12 bases spanning the gap. The CDR3 DNA sequence: TGTGCCAGCAGTGAAGCCCCAACCGCGGGCACCGGGGAGCTGTTTTTT. Protein: CASSEAPTAGTGELFF.